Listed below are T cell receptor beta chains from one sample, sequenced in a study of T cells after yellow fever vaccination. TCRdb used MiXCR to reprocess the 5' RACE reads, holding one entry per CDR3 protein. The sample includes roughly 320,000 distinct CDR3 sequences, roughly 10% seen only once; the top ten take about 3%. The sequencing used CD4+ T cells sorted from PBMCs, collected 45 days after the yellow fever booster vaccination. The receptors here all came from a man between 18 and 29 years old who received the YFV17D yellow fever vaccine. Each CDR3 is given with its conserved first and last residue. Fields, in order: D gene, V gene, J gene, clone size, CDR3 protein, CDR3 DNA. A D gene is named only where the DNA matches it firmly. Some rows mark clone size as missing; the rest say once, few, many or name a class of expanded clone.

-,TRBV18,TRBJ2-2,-,CASSIGGETGELFF,TGTGCCAGCTCAATAGGAGGAGAGACCGGGGAGCTGTTTTTT
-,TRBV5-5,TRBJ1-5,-,CASSGVLSNQPQHF,TGTGCCAGCAGCGGTGTGTTATCCAATCAGCCCCAGCATTTT
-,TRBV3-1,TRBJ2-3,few,CASRGLGGQWDTQYF,TGTGCCAGCCGAGGACTTGGGGGCCAGTGGGATACGCAGTATTTT
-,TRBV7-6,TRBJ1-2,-,CASTLGTGYYGYTF,TGTGCCAGCACCCTGGGCACGGGGTACTATGGCTACACCTTC
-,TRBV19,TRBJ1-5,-,CASRRGRASNQPQHF,TGTGCCAGTAGGAGGGGCAGGGCCTCCAATCAGCCCCAGCATTTT
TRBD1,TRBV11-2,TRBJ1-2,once,CASSPRQGGNYGYTF,TGTGCCAGCAGCCCTAGACAGGGGGGGAACTATGGCTACACCTTC
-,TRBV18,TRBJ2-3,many,CASSPGATDTQYF,TGTGCCAGCTCACCCGGGGCCACAGATACGCAGTATTTT
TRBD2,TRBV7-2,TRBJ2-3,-,CASSFSGVTDTQYF,TGTGCCAGCAGCTTTAGCGGGGTCACAGATACGCAGTATTTT
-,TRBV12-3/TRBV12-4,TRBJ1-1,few,CASSRPQGSGTEAFF,TGTGCCAGCAGCCGCCCCCAGGGGTCTGGCACTGAAGCTTTCTTT
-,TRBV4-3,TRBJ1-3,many,CASSQDRHFDLAGNTIYF,TGCGCCAGCAGCCAAGATAGACATTTCGATTTGGCTGGAAACACCATATATTTT
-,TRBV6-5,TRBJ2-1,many,CASRWGSYNEQFF,TGTGCCAGCAGATGGGGCTCCTACAATGAGCAGTTCTTC
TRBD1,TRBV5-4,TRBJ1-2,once,CASSADRGQGGYTF,TGTGCCAGCAGCGCGGACAGGGGCCAAGGGGGCTACACCTTC
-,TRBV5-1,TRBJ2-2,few,CASSSPVASGELFF,TGCGCCAGCAGCTCTCCAGTTGCGTCCGGGGAGCTGTTTTTT
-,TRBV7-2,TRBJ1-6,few,CASSFGVATPLHF,TGTGCCAGCAGCTTTGGGGTTGCTACACCCCTCCACTTT
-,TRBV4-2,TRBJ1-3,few,CASSQGGGGGNTIYF,TGTGCCAGCAGCCAAGGTGGGGGAGGTGGAAACACCATATATTTT
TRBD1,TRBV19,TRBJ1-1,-,CATRGDRVTFEAFF,TGTGCCACTCGGGGGGACAGGGTCACTTTTGAAGCTTTCTTT
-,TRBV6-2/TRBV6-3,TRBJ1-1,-,CASSYRRQADTEAFF,TGTGCCAGCAGCTATCGGAGACAGGCCGACACTGAAGCTTTCTTT
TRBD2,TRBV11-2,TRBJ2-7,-,CASSLEPSGPEQYF,TGTGCCAGCAGCTTAGAGCCTAGCGGACCCGAGCAGTACTTC
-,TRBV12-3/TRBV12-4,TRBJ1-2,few,CASSPTGLANYGYTF,TGTGCCAGCAGCCCTACAGGGTTAGCTAACTATGGCTACACCTTC
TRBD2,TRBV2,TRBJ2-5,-,CASSEASGRQETQYF,TGTGCCAGCAGTGAAGCTAGCGGGCGCCAAGAGACCCAGTACTTC
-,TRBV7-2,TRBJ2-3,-,CASSLVAGFTDTQYF,TGTGCCAGCAGCTTAGTTGCAGGTTTCACAGATACGCAGTATTTT
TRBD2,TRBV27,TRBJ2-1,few,CASSLFSGGYNEQFF,TGTGCCAGCAGTTTATTTAGCGGGGGGTACAATGAGCAGTTCTTC
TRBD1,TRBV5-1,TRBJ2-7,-,CASSLGTGDEQYF,TGCGCCAGCAGCTTGGGGACAGGGGACGAGCAGTACTTC
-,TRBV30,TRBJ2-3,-,CAWSAGTDTQYF,TGTGCCTGGAGTGCTGGCACAGATACGCAGTATTTT
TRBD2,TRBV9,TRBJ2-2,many,CASMAGGPTGELFF,TGTGCCAGTATGGCGGGGGGCCCCACCGGGGAGCTGTTTTTT
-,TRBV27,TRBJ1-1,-,CASSFSGVNTEAFF,TGTGCCAGCAGTTTCAGTGGGGTGAACACTGAAGCTTTCTTT
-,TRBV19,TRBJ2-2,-,CASSTLGQSTGELFF,TGTGCCAGTAGTACCCTCGGACAGAGCACCGGGGAGCTGTTTTTT
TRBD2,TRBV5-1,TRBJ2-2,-,CASSLSGGAPTGELFF,TGCGCCAGCAGCTTGAGCGGGGGGGCCCCGACCGGGGAGCTGTTTTTT
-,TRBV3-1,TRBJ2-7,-,CASTPRGSGEQYF,TGTGCCAGCACCCCCCGAGGCTCAGGCGAGCAGTACTTC
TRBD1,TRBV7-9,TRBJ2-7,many,CASTKPRGNGYEQYF,TGTGCCAGCACCAAGCCCAGGGGGAATGGGTACGAGCAGTACTTC
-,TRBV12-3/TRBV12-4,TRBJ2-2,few,CASSLTGRGLFF,TGTGCCAGCAGTTTGACAGGCAGGGGGCTGTTTTTT